This is a list of T cell receptor beta chains from one sample in a study of CD4 T cells in relation to SARS-CoV-2 and coronaviruses. Their specific antigens are unknown. The repertoire was sequenced with immunoSEQ multiplex PCR; TCRdb's copy has only in-frame clones and lacks some. Among around 45,000 clones, over 75% were seen once, and the ten largest hold 1.1% to 1.5%. Source material: naive CD4+ T cells from PBMCs, cultured in vitro. The receptors stem from an adult with COVID-19. Both conserved end residues are part of each CDR3. The D gene is left open where the match is weak. Size tells how often a clone was seen (once, few, many) or the class of an expanded clone, and some rows leave it out.

D	V	J	size	DNA	CDR3
NA	TRBV5-8	TRBJ2-3	NA	TGTGCCAGCAGCTTGATCGGAGATACGCAGTATTTT	CASSLIGDTQYF
NA	TRBV21-1	TRBJ2-1	NA	TGTGCCAGCAGCACTCCGGCCTTGACTAGCGGGAGGGTTTGTGAGCAGTTCTTC	CASSTPALTSGRVCEQFF
TRBD1	TRBV6-5	TRBJ1-4	once	TGTGCCAGCAGATATACAGGGGGTAATGAAAAACTGTTTTTT	CASRYTGGNEKLFF
TRBD1	TRBV24-1	TRBJ2-5	NA	TGTGCCACCAGTGACCCCGGGACAGTCCAGTACTTC	CATSDPGTVQYF
TRBD1	TRBV29-1	TRBJ1-1	NA	TGCAGCGTTGCGACAGGGTCTCTTAACACTGAAGCTTTCTTT	CSVATGSLNTEAFF
TRBD2	TRBV7-3	TRBJ2-3	NA	TGTGCCAGCAGCTTCCTAGCGGGAGCCCCAGATACGCAGTATTTT	CASSFLAGAPDTQYF
TRBD1	TRBV11-2	TRBJ2-2	NA	TGTGCCAGCAGCGTCACAGGGGTGAACACCGGGGAGCTGTTTTTT	CASSVTGVNTGELFF
TRBD2	TRBV7-3	TRBJ2-5	NA	TGTGCCAGCAGCCTTCTTAGCGGGGCGGGGACCCAGTACTTC	CASSLLSGAGTQYF
NA	TRBV21-1	TRBJ2-1	once	TGTGCCAGCAGCACCCGACAGGGGTCCTACAATGAGCAGTTCTTC	CASSTRQGSYNEQFF
NA	TRBV5-1	TRBJ2-5	NA	TGCGCCAGCAGCTTGGGGGCAGCTCAAGAGACCCAGTACTTC	CASSLGAAQETQYF
NA	TRBV28	TRBJ2-3	few	TGTGCCAGCAGATCCCCGAGGCACACAGATACGCAGTATTTT	CASRSPRHTDTQYF
TRBD1	TRBV5-4	TRBJ2-5	NA	TGTGCCAGCTCCTCACGGGACAGGGGTCCGGTGGCCCAGTACTTC	CASSSRDRGPVAQYF
NA	TRBV2	TRBJ1-5	few	TGTGCCAGCAGTGGGTCGCGGGGTCAGCCCCAGCATTTT	CASSGSRGQPQHF
TRBD2	TRBV5-1	TRBJ2-3	NA	TGCGCCAGCAGCCCTGGACTAGCGGGAGTGACCAAAGATACGCAGTATTTT	CASSPGLAGVTKDTQYF
TRBD1	TRBV14	TRBJ2-7	NA	TGTGCCAGCAGCCACTCGGGACAGACCTACGAGCAGTACTTC	CASSHSGQTYEQYF
NA	TRBV5-1	TRBJ2-4	NA	TGCGCCAGCAGCCTGGGCCAGCGGCTAGCCAAAAACATTCAGTACTTC	CASSLGQRLAKNIQYF
TRBD1	TRBV4-1	TRBJ2-7	NA	TGCGCCAGCAGCCTAAGAGCGGACAGGGGGCTGGAGGAGCAGTACTTC	CASSLRADRGLEEQYF
NA	TRBV15	TRBJ2-5	NA	TGTGCCACCAGCAGAGGTGCCGGGGGGACCCAGTACTTC	CATSRGAGGTQYF
NA	TRBV1	TRBJ1-2	NA	TGCACCAGCAGCCAGCAAGACAGGGTTGAGGGCTACTATGGCTACACCTTC	CTSSQQDRVEGYYGYTF
TRBD1	TRBV6-5	TRBJ1-5	NA	TGTGCCAGTTCACAGGGGGCGAGTCAGCCCCAGCATTTT	CASSQGASQPQHF
NA	TRBV6-5	TRBJ1-2	NA	TGTGCCAGCAGTTCCATTTCTCAGGGCGGGTACTATGGCTACACCTTC	CASSSISQGGYYGYTF
NA	TRBV5-1	TRBJ2-3	NA	TGCGCCAGCAGCTTGGCCCCTGTGGGATCTAGCACAGATACGCAGTATTTT	CASSLAPVGSSTDTQYF
NA	TRBV18	TRBJ2-2	once	TGTGCCAGCTCACCCTCTCGGGCGGAAGACACCGGGGAGCTGTTTTTT	CASSPSRAEDTGELFF
NA	TRBV2	TRBJ2-5	NA	TGTGCCAGCAGTCCCGACTGGCAAGAGACCCAGTACTTC	CASSPDWQETQYF
NA	TRBV24-1	TRBJ2-1	NA	TGTGCCACCAGTGATTTCTCTAAGAGCTCCTACAATGAGCAGTTCTTC	CATSDFSKSSYNEQFF
TRBD2	TRBV9	TRBJ2-1	NA	TGTGCCAGCAGCGGAAGACTAGCGGACAATGAGCAGTTCTTC	CASSGRLADNEQFF
NA	TRBV3-1/TRBV3-2	TRBJ1-5	NA	TGTGCCAGCAGCCTCAGCGGGGTGGACCAGCCCCAGCATTTT	CASSLSGVDQPQHF
NA	TRBV5-4	TRBJ1-1	NA	TGTGCCAGCAGCTTGCCCAGGACTGAAGCTTTCTTT	CASSLPRTEAFF
NA	TRBV7-2	TRBJ2-1	NA	TGTGCCAGCAGCTTTTACAATGAGCAGTTCTTC	CASSFYNEQFF
NA	TRBV2	TRBJ1-1	few	TGTGCCAGCAGTGAAGGGGTCAGCCCTCGAGCTTTCTTT	CASSEGVSPRAFF
NA	TRBV7-9	TRBJ2-7	NA	TGTGCCAGCTCGGCAGTTAACTACGAGCAGTACTTC	CASSAVNYEQYF
NA	TRBV19	TRBJ1-5	NA	TGTGCCAGTAGTGTGACAGGATATAGCAATCAGCCCCAGCATTTT	CASSVTGYSNQPQHF
NA	TRBV9	TRBJ2-1	NA	TGTGCCGGCAGCGTAGTGGGGAGGGGGTACAATGAGCAGTTCTTC	CAGSVVGRGYNEQFF
NA	TRBV19	TRBJ2-2	NA	TGTGCCAGCCAGGGGATGGGCACCGGGGAGCTGTTTTTT	CASQGMGTGELFF
NA	TRBV19	TRBJ2-1	NA	TGTGCCAGTAGGAATCAGGGGTCTCCATACAATGAGCAGTTCTTC	CASRNQGSPYNEQFF
TRBD1	TRBV29-1	TRBJ1-4	once	TGCAGCGTTGTACAGGGGGGGGATGAAAAACTGTTTTTT	CSVVQGGDEKLFF
TRBD2	TRBV5-1	TRBJ2-7	NA	TGCGCCAGCAGCTTATCCGGGACTAACCCCTACGAGCAGTACTTC	CASSLSGTNPYEQYF
TRBD1	TRBV9	TRBJ2-5	NA	TGTGCCAGCAGCGCAAGACAGGGCGGAGAGACCCAGTACTTC	CASSARQGGETQYF
NA	TRBV7-2	TRBJ1-2	NA	TGTGCCAGCAGCTTAGCCCCAGGGCCCGGATTCGGTGGCTACACCTTC	CASSLAPGPGFGGYTF
NA	TRBV9	TRBJ2-7	NA	TGTGCCAGCAGCGTGAGCCCCGGGACTGGAACATACGAGCAGTACTTC	CASSVSPGTGTYEQYF
NA	TRBV25-1	TRBJ2-1	NA	TGTGCCAGCAGTGAAACCAGCAAGGGCTACAATGAGCAGTTCTTC	CASSETSKGYNEQFF
NA	TRBV4-2	TRBJ1-2	NA	TGTGCCAGCAGCCAAGAGACGGTTTCTAACTATGGCTACACCTTC	CASSQETVSNYGYTF
NA	TRBV5-1	TRBJ1-1	once	TGCGCCAGCAGCCCGGAGGGGCGGTTAACAGCTTTCTTT	CASSPEGRLTAFF